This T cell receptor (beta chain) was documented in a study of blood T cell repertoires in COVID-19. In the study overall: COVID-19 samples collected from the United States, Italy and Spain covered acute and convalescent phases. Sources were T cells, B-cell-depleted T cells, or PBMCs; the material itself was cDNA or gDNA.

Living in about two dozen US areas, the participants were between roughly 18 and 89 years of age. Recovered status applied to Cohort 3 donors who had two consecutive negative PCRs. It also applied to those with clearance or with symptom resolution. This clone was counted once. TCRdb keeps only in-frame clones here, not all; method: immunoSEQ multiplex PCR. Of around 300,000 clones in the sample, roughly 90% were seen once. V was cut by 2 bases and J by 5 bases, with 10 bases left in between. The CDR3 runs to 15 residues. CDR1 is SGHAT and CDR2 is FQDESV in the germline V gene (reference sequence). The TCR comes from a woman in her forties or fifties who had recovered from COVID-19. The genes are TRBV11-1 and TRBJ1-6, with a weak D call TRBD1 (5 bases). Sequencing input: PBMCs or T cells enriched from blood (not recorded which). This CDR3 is CASSLTDTDNSPLHF. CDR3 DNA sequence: TGTGCCAGCAGCTTAACGGACACCGATAATTCACCCCTCCACTTT.